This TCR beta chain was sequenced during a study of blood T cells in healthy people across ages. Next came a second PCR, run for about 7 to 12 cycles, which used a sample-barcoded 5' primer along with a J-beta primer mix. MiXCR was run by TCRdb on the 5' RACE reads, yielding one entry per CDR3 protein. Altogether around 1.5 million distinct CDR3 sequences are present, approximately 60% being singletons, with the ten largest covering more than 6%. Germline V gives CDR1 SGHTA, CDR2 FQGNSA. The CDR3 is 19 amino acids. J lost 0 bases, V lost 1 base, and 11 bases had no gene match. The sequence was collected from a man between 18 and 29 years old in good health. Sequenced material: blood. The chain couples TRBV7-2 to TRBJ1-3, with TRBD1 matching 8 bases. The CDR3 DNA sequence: TGTGCCAGCAGCTTAGTTGTCCCGACAGGGGCGAGCTCTGGAAACACCATATATTTT. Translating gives CASSLVVPTGASSGNTIYF.